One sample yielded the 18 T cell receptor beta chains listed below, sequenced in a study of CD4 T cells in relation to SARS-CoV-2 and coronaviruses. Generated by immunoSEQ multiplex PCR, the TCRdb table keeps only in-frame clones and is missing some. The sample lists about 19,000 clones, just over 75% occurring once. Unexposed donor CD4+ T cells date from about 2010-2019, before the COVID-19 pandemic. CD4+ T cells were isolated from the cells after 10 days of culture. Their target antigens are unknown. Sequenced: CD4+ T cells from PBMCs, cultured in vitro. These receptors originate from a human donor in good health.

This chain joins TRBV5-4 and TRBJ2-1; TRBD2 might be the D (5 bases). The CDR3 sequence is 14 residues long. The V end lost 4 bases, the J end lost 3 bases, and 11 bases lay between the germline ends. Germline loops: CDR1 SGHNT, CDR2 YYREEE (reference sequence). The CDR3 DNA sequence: TGTGCCAGCAGCCCGGTCGGGGACTACAATGAGCAGTTCTTC. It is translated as CASSPVGDYNEQFF.

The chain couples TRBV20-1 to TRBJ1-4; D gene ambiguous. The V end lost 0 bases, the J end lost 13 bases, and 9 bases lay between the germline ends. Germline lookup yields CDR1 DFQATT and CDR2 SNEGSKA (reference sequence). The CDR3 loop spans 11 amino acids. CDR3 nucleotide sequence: TGCAGTGCTAGAGAAGCCGTGACACTGTTTTTT. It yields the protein CSAREAVTLFF.

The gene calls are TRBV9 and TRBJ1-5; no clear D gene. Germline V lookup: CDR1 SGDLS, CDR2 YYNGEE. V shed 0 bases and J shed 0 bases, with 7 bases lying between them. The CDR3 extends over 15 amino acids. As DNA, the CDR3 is TGTGCCAGCAGCGTAGGTGAGGGTAGCAATCAGCCCCAGCATTTT. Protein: CASSVGEGSNQPQHF.

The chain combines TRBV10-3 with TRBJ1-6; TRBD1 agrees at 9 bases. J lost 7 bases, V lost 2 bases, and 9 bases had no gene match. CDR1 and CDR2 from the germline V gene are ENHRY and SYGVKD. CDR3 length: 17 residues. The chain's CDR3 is CAISENSPGQGNSPLHF. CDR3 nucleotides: TGTGCCATCAGTGAGAACTCCCCGGGACAGGGAAATTCACCCCTCCACTTT.

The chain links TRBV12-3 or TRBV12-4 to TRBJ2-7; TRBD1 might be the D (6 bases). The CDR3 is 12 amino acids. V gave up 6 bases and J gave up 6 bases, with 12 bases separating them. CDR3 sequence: CASSLTGSEQYF. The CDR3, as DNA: TGTGCCAGCAGCCTCACAGGGTCCGAGCAGTACTTC.

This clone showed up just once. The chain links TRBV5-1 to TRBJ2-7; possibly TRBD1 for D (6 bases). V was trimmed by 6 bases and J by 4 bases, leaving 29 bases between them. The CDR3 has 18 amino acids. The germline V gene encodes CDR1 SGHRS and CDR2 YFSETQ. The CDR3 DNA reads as TGCGCCAGCATTCGTTCGACAGGTAAAACCCTTAGTAAATACGAGCAGTACTTC. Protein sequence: CASIRSTGKTLSKYEQYF. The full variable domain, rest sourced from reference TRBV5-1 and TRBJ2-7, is KAGVTQTPRYLIKTRGQQVTLSCSPISGHRSVSWYQQTPGQGLQFLFEYFSETQRNKGNFPGRFSGRQFSNSRSEMNVSTLELGDSALYLCASIRSTGKTLSKYEQYFGPGTRLTVT.

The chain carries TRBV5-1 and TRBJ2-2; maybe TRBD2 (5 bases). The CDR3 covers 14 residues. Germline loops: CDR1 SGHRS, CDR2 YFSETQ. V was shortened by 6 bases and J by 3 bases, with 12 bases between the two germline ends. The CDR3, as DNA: TGCGCCAGCACCCTCACTAGAGACACCGGGGAGCTGTTTTTT. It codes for CASTLTRDTGELFF.

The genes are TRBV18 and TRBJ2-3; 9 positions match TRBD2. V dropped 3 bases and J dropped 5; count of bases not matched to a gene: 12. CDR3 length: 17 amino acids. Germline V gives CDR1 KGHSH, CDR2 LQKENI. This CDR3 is CASSPTRGGGAGDTQYF. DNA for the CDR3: TGTGCCAGCTCACCTACCCGTGGCGGGGGGGCAGGAGATACGCAGTATTTT. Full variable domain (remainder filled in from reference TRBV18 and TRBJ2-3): NAGVMQNPRHLVRRRGQEARLRCSPMKGHSHVYWYRQLPEEGLKFMVYLQKENIIDESGMPKERFSAEFPKEGPSILRIQQVVRGDSAAYFCASSPTRGGGAGDTQYFGPGTRLTVL.

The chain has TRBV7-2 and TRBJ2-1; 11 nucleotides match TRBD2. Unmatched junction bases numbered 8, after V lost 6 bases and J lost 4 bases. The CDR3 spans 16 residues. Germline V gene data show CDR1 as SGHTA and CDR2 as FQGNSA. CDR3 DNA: TGTGCCAGCAGTCCCGCCGGGACTAGCGGTTACAATGAGCAGTTCTTC. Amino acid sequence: CASSPAGTSGYNEQFF.

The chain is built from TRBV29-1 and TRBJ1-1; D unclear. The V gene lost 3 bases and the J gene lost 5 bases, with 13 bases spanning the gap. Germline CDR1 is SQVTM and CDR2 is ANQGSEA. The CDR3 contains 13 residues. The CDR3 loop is CSVDQSGGTEAFF. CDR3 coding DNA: TGCAGCGTTGACCAGTCCGGCGGAACTGAAGCTTTCTTT.

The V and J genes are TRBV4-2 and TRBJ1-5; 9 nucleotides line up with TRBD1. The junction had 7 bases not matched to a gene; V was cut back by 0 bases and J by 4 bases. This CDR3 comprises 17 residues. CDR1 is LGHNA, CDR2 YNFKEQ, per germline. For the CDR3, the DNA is TGTGCCAGCAGCCAAGATATCCCAGGACAGGGGAATCAGCCCCAGCATTTT. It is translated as CASSQDIPGQGNQPQHF.

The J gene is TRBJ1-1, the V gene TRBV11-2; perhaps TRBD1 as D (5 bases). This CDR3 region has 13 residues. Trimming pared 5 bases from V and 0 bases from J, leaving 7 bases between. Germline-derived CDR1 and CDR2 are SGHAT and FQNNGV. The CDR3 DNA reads TGTGCCAGCAGCCAGGGTCTGAACACTGAAGCTTTCTTT. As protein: CASSQGLNTEAFF.

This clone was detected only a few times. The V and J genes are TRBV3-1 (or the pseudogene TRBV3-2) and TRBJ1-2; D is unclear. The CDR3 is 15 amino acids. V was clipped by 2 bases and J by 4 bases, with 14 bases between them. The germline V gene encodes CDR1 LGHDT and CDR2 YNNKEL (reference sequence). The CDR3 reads CASSQIHLYRYGYTF. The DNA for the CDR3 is TGTGCCAGCAGCCAAATCCACCTATATCGCTATGGCTACACCTTC.

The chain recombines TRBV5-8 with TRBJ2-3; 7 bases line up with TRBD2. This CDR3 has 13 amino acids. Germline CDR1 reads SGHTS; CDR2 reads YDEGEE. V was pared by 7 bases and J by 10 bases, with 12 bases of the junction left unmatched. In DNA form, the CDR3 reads TGTGCCAGCTGGCGGGAGCCTACGGGGGCGCAGTATTTT. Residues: CASWREPTGAQYF.

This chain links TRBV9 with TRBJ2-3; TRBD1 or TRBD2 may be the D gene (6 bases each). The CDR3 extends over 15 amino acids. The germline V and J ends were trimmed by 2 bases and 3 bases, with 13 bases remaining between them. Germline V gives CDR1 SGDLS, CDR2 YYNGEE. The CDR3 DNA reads TGTGCCAGCAGCGTCGAGAGGGGGAGGACAGATACGCAGTATTTT. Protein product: CASSVERGRTDTQYF.

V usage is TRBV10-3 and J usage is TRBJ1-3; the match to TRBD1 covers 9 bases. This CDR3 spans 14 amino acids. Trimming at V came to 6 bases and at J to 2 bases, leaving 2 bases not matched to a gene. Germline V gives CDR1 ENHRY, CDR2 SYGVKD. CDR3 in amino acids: CAIRQGAAGNTIYF. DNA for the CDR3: TGTGCCATCAGACAGGGGGCAGCTGGAAACACCATATATTTT.

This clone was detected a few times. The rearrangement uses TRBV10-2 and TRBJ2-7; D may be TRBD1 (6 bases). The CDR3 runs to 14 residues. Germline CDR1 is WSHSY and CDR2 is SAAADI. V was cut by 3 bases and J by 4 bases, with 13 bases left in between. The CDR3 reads CASSETSQGYEQYF. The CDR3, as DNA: TGCGCCAGCAGTGAAACGTCACAGGGTTACGAGCAGTACTTC.

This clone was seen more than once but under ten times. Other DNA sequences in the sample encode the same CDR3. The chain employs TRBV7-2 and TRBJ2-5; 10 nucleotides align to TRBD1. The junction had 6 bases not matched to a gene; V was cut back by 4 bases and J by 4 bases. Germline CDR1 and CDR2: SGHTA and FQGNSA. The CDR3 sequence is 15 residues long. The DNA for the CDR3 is TGTGCCAGCAGCTCTGACAGGGGGCTGGTAGAGACCCAGTACTTC. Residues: CASSSDRGLVETQYF.